Presented here are 22 T cell receptor beta chains from one specimen sequenced in a study of blood T cell repertoires in COVID-19. Sequenced by immunoSEQ multiplex PCR; TCRdb stores in-frame clones only, minus some. The sample holds 350,000 to 550,000 clones, about 90% seen once. Sequencing input: PBMCs or T cells enriched from blood (not recorded which). Receptors originate from a woman aged 18 to 35 with acute COVID-19.

The chain couples TRBV7-2 to TRBJ1-2; TRBD1 is a possible D gene (6 bases). The V end lost 4 bases, the J end lost 8 bases, and 8 bases lay between the germline ends. CDR1 and CDR2 (germline): SGHTA, FQGNSA. This CDR3 has 11 residues. Written as DNA, the CDR3 is TGTGCCAGCAGCTACGGACAGGGCTACACCTTC. Translating gives CASSYGQGYTF. The full variable domain, its missing parts supplied by reference TRBV7-2 and TRBJ1-2, is GAGVSQSPSNKVTEKGKDVELRCDPISGHTALYWYRQSLGQGLEFLIYFQGNSAPDKSGLPSDRFSAERTGGSVSTLTIQRTQQEDSAVYLCASSYGQGYTFGSGTRLTVV.

This rearrangement joins TRBV2 to TRBJ1-5; D is undetermined. This CDR3 has 14 residues. Germline CDR1 is SNHLY and CDR2 is FYNNEI. V lost 4 bases to trimming and J lost 1 base, with 8 bases between them. Written as DNA, the CDR3 is TGTGCCAGCAGTGGCTGGCGGAGCAATCAGCCCCAGCATTTT. It translates to CASSGWRSNQPQHF.

The chain joins TRBV5-5 to TRBJ2-3; D is undetermined. Trimming shortened V by 1 base and J by 4 bases, and 4 bases separated the two germline ends. Germline V lookup: CDR1 SGHKS, CDR2 YYEKEE (reference sequence). This CDR3 has 12 residues. CDR3 protein: CASSLIADTQYF. CDR3 nucleotides: TGTGCCAGCAGCTTGATCGCAGATACGCAGTATTTT.

V is TRBV18 and J is TRBJ2-7, with 12 bases fitting TRBD1. CDR1 and CDR2 from the germline V gene are KGHSH and LQKENI. J was trimmed by 5 bases and V by 2 bases; bases with no gene match: 4. The CDR3 loop spans 15 amino acids. This chain's CDR3 is CASSPRDRGQNEQYF. DNA of the CDR3: TGTGCCAGCTCACCAAGGGACAGGGGGCAGAACGAGCAGTACTTC.

The chain joins TRBV7-8 to TRBJ2-1, with 9 nucleotides matching TRBD2. The germline CDR1 and CDR2 sequences are SGHVS and FQNEAQ. The CDR3 runs to 15 residues. Germline trimming cut 7 bases from V and 7 bases from J; bases unmatched to any gene: 11. The CDR3 sequence: CASTLIRSGRNEQFF. Here the CDR3 DNA reads TGTGCCAGCACCCTTATAAGGAGCGGGAGGAATGAGCAGTTCTTC.

This chain joins TRBV5-1 and TRBJ2-3; TRBD2 matches at 8 bases. V shed 0 bases, J shed 2 bases, and the junction held 5 bases outside the gene matches. This CDR3 is 16 amino acids long. Germline V CDR1 and CDR2: SGHRS, YFSETQ. CDR3 DNA: TGCGCCAGCAGCTTGGTTCTAGCGGGTTCCACAGATACGCAGTATTTT. Encoded protein: CASSLVLAGSTDTQYF.

This chain links TRBV4-1 with TRBJ2-7, with TRBD2 identical over 11 bases. The CDR3 extends over 16 amino acids. Germline trimming cut 2 bases from V and 7 bases from J; bases unmatched to any gene: 10. Germline values: CDR1 MGHRA, CDR2 YSYEKL. CDR3 in amino acids: CASSQLLSGGAWEQYF. In DNA, the CDR3 is TGCGCCAGCAGCCAACTGCTTAGCGGGGGGGCATGGGAGCAGTACTTC.

The rearrangement links TRBV3-1 (or the pseudogene TRBV3-2) to TRBJ1-2; 10 bases are a match to TRBD1. This CDR3 is built from 14 residues. V lost 1 base to trimming and J lost 13 bases; unmatched junction nucleotides: 9. Per the germline V gene, CDR1 is LGHDT and CDR2 is YNNKEL (reference sequence). The DNA of the CDR3 is TGTGCCAGCAGCCAAGGACAGGGGGCTAACCCTCCCACCTTC. Its protein is CASSQGQGANPPTF.

V and J are TRBV29-1 and TRBJ1-5, with D perhaps matching TRBD1 (5 bases). V lost 0 bases, J lost 7 bases, and 13 bases lay in between. This CDR3 has 14 amino acids. CDR1 is SQVTM and CDR2 is ANQGSEA in the germline V gene. The CDR3 bases are TGCAGCGTTGAAGAGGGGCAGGGAGGGCAGCCCCAGCATTTT. Its protein is CSVEEGQGGQPQHF.

The chain joins TRBV13 to TRBJ2-1, with a weak D call TRBD1 (6 bases). V dropped 4 bases and J dropped 6 bases, with 10 bases sitting between them. Germline V lookup: CDR1 PRHDT, CDR2 FYEKMQ (reference sequence). This CDR3 region has 13 residues. The CDR3 protein is CASSYGTPNEQFF. CDR3 in DNA: TGTGCCAGCAGCTACGGGACACCCAATGAGCAGTTCTTC.

CDR3 protein: CATRRTSDPYNEQFF. CDR3 bases: TGTGCCACCAGAAGGACTAGCGACCCCTACAATGAGCAGTTCTTC. The chain has TRBV6-4 and TRBJ2-1; 9 bases line up with TRBD2. Unmatched junction bases numbered 9, after V lost 10 bases and J lost 2 bases. The germline gives CDR1 MRHNA, CDR2 SNTAGT. The length of the CDR3 is 15 residues.

This clone was seen a handful of times. Other DNA sequences from this sample encode an identical CDR3 as well. The chain couples TRBV20-1 to TRBJ1-1; the D gene is possibly TRBD1 (5 bases). V lost 3 bases and J 4 bases, leaving 6 bases between the germline ends. The CDR3 extends over 11 amino acids. Germline V gives CDR1 DFQATT, CDR2 SNEGSKA (reference sequence). The CDR3 loop is CSARGGTEAFF. The CDR3 bases are TGCAGTGCTAGGGGGGGCACTGAAGCTTTCTTT.

The chain recombines TRBV9 with TRBJ2-5, with 8 bases that match TRBD2. Germline V lookup: CDR1 SGDLS, CDR2 YYNGEE. The length of the CDR3 is 15 residues. The V segment lost 0 bases and the J segment 3 bases; nucleotides outside the gene matches: 4. The CDR3 sequence: CASSVGGTRKETQYF. The CDR3 DNA sequence: TGTGCCAGCAGCGTAGGAGGGACTAGGAAAGAGACCCAGTACTTC.

The CDR3 nucleotides read TGCGCCAGCAAAATGACAGAGAATGTTGATTCACCCCTCCACTTT. Its protein is CASKMTENVDSPLHF. The chain combines TRBV5-1 with TRBJ1-6; the D gene is possibly TRBD1 (5 bases). The CDR3 spans 15 residues. V lost 6 bases and J 8 bases, leaving 18 bases between the germline ends. Germline V gene sequence: CDR1 SGHRS, CDR2 YFSETQ.

V is TRBV5-8 and J is TRBJ1-4; 8 bases are a match to TRBD1. The germline V gene has CDR1 SGHTS and CDR2 YDEGEE. Trimming took 4 bases from V and 3 from J; bases not matched to a gene: 5. The CDR3 is 15 amino acids. The DNA of the CDR3 is TGTGCCAGCAGCAACACGACAGGGGCTAATGAAAAACTGTTTTTT. This codes for CASSNTTGANEKLFF.

The count of this clone is one. The chain joins TRBV28 to TRBJ2-3, with no clear D. V shed 2 bases and J shed 8 bases, with 14 bases lying between them. CDR1 is MDHEN and CDR2 is SYDVKM in the germline V gene. The CDR3 runs to 14 residues. DNA of the CDR3: TGTGCCAGCAGTTTACATAGCCCTTTAGGTACGCAGTATTTT. Translation: CASSLHSPLGTQYF. Filled out from reference TRBV28 and TRBJ2-3, the complete variable domain reads DVKVTQSSRYLVKRTGEKVFLECVQDMDHENMFWYRQDPGLGLRLIYFSYDVKMKEKGDIPEGYSVSREKKERFSLILESASTNQTSMYLCASSLHSPLGTQYFGPGTRLTVL.

This sequence joins TRBV5-1 and TRBJ1-1; D call uncertain. This CDR3 has 14 residues. The germline V gene encodes CDR1 SGHRS and CDR2 YFSETQ. Deletions cut 0 bases from V and 1 base from J, with 7 bases between. This CDR3 reads CASSLAQTNTEAFF. The CDR3 coding sequence is TGCGCCAGCAGCTTGGCACAGACGAACACTGAAGCTTTCTTT. Full variable domain (rest looked up from reference TRBV5-1 and TRBJ1-1): KAGVTQTPRYLIKTRGQQVTLSCSPISGHRSVSWYQQTPGQGLQFLFEYFSETQRNKGNFPGRFSGRQFSNSRSEMNVSTLELGDSALYLCASSLAQTNTEAFFGQGTRLTVV.

J is TRBJ2-1 and V is TRBV28; 7 bases are shared with TRBD1. V trimming: 5 bases; J trimming: 4 bases; junction bases outside the gene matches: 8. Germline V lookup: CDR1 MDHEN, CDR2 SYDVKM. The CDR3 has 15 residues. The CDR3 nucleotides read TGTGCCAGCAGTCCCCCCCAGGGACAGTACAATGAGCAGTTCTTC. Residues: CASSPPQGQYNEQFF.

The J gene is TRBJ2-2, the V gene TRBV5-6; 8 bases match TRBD1. This CDR3 comprises 13 residues. Trimming took 5 bases from V and 6 from J; bases not matched to a gene: 3. Germline V gene lookup returns CDR1 SGHDT and CDR2 YYEEEE. The CDR3 bases are TGTGCCAGCAGAGTGACAGGGGCCGGGGAGCTGTTTTTT. Its protein is CASRVTGAGELFF.

The V gene is TRBV28, the J gene TRBJ1-5; 9 bases line up with TRBD1. Germline CDR1 reads MDHEN; CDR2 reads SYDVKM. The CDR3 is 15 residues long. J lost 5 bases, V lost 6 bases, and 8 bases had no gene match. CDR3 in amino acids: CASRQTGGRDQPQHF. CDR3 nucleotides: TGTGCCAGCAGGCAGACAGGGGGTAGGGATCAGCCCCAGCATTTT.

The V gene is TRBV7-2, the J gene TRBJ2-2, with TRBD2 matching over 8 bases. There are 16 residues in the CDR3. CDR1 and CDR2 from the germline V gene are SGHTA and FQGNSA. V trimming: 1 base; J trimming: 1 base; junction bases outside the gene matches: 2. CDR3 in DNA: TGTGCCAGCAGCTTAGGGACTAGCTTGAACACCGGGGAGCTGTTTTTT. Its protein is CASSLGTSLNTGELFF.

CDR3 region: CASSWELAGKNIQYF. Written as DNA, the CDR3 is TGCGCCAGCAGCTGGGAACTAGCGGGCAAAAACATTCAGTACTTC. The chain links TRBV5-1 to TRBJ2-4; 9 bases align to TRBD2. J gave up 3 bases and V 3 bases, and 4 bases lay outside the gene matches. The germline gives CDR1 SGHRS, CDR2 YFSETQ. The CDR3 runs to 15 residues.